The rows below give T cell receptor beta chains drawn from one sample of a study of cytomegalovirus exposure and HLA in healthy donors. This table comes from immunoSEQ multiplex PCR, and its TCRdb copy is limited to in-frame clones, with some not included. Of under 110,000 clones listed, approximately 82% were seen once; the top ten hold over 2%. The specimen was PBMCs. The receptors derive from a man in his forties in good health and CMV-seronegative. CDR3s leave out the opening cysteine and the closing phenylalanine or tryptophan. The order of the fields is J gene, V gene, CDR3 protein.

j_gene: TRBJ1-2; v_gene: TRBV21-1; CDR3aa: ARISDREHGYT
j_gene: TRBJ2-5; v_gene: TRBV11-2; CDR3aa: ASSLRQTVAQY
j_gene: TRBJ1-1; v_gene: TRBV5-1; CDR3aa: ASSLPATDLNTEAF
j_gene: TRBJ2-7; v_gene: TRBV6-4; CDR3aa: AIRFRDRGSVSSYEQY
j_gene: TRBJ2-3; v_gene: TRBV29-1; CDR3aa: SVEGGAKGRSLIDTQY
j_gene: TRBJ2-7; v_gene: TRBV5-1; CDR3aa: ASSPGGTGFYEQY
j_gene: TRBJ2-1; v_gene: TRBV29-1; CDR3aa: SVVLAEHNEQF
j_gene: TRBJ2-3; v_gene: TRBV7-3; CDR3aa: ASSSPGTSGGADTQY
j_gene: TRBJ2-5; v_gene: TRBV5-1; CDR3aa: ASSTGTVQETQY
j_gene: TRBJ2-7; v_gene: TRBV11-2; CDR3aa: ASSYSSGQGIYEQY
j_gene: TRBJ2-7; v_gene: TRBV21-1; CDR3aa: ASSIEDRVLTYEQY
j_gene: TRBJ1-2; v_gene: TRBV6-5; CDR3aa: ASSYRGGYGYT
j_gene: TRBJ2-1; v_gene: TRBV6-4; CDR3aa: ASSVGTTNNEQF
j_gene: TRBJ1-5; v_gene: TRBV6-1; CDR3aa: ASSEGDRVSQPQH
j_gene: TRBJ1-1; v_gene: TRBV5-4; CDR3aa: ASSSDSSLGLFTEAF
j_gene: TRBJ1-1; v_gene: TRBV2; CDR3aa: ARHDRGGTQAF
j_gene: TRBJ2-4; v_gene: TRBV4-1; CDR3aa: ASSRPGQENIQY
j_gene: TRBJ1-6; v_gene: TRBV6-6; CDR3aa: ASSSSDRSDSPLH
j_gene: TRBJ1-2; v_gene: TRBV5-5; CDR3aa: ASSPGQSAGYGYT
j_gene: TRBJ1-1; v_gene: TRBV14; CDR3aa: ASSQDGVGAGTEAF
j_gene: TRBJ1-5; v_gene: TRBV5-8; CDR3aa: ASSSIRTGGGNQPQH
j_gene: TRBJ1-1; v_gene: TRBV19; CDR3aa: ASSIEHGAGEAF
j_gene: TRBJ2-7; v_gene: TRBV10-3; CDR3aa: AIRVGGGFTEQY
j_gene: TRBJ1-3; v_gene: TRBV7-3; CDR3aa: ASSPRRNSGNTIY
j_gene: TRBJ2-5; v_gene: TRBV6-4; CDR3aa: ASTGETQY
j_gene: TRBJ1-3; v_gene: TRBV4-2; CDR3aa: ASSPHAGEVGNTIY